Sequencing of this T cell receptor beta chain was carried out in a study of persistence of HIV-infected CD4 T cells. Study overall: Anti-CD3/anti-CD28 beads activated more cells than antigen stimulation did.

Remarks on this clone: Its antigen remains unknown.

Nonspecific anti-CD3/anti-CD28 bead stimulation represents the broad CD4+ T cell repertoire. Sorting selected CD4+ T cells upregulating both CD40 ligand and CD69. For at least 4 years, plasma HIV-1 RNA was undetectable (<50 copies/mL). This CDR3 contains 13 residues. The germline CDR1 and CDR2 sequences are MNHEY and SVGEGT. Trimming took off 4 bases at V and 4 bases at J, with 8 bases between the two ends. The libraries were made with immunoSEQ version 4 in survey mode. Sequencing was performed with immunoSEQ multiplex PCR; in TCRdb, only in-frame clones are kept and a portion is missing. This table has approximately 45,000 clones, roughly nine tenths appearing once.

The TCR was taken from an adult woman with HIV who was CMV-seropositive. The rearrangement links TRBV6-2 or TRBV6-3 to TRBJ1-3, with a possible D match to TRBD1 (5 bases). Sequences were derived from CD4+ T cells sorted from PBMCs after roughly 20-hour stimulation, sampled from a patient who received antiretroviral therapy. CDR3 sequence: CASSSGTGNTIYF. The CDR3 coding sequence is TGTGCCAGCAGTTCAGGGACCGGAAACACCATATATTTT.